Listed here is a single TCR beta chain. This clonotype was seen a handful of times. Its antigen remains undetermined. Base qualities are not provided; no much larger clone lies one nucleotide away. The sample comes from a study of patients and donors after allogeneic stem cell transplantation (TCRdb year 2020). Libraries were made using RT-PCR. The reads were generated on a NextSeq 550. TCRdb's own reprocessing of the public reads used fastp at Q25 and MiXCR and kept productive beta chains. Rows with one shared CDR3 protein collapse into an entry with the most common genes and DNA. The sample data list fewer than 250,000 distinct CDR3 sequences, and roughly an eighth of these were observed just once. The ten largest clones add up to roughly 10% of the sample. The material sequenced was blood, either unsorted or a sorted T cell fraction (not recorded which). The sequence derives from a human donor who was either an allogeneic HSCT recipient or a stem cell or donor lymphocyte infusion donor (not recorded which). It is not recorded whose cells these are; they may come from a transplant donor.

The CDR3 amino acid sequence is: CASSSYRGPDTQYF. The DNA reads as follows: TGTGCCAGCAGTTCCTATCGGGGGCCAGATACGCAGTATTTT. In this chain, TRBV6-5 is recombined with TRBJ2-3; the D region may be TRBD1 or TRBD2, each matching 6 bases equally. V is clipped by 4 bases and J by 4 bases, and the sequence between their germline boundaries is 12 bases long. The CDR3 has 14 amino acids, counting the end cysteine and phenylalanine. The read is trimmed to its CDR3 DNA, 42 bases read in frame from base 1. The germline V gene supplies CDR1 MNHEY and CDR2 SVGAGI.